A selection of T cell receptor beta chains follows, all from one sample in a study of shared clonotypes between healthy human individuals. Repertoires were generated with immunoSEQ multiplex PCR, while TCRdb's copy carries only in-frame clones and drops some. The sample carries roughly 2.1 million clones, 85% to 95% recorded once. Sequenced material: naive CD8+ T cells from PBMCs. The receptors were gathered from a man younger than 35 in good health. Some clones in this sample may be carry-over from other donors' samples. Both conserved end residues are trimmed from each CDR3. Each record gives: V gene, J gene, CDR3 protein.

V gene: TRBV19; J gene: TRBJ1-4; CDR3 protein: ASRDRGGEKLF
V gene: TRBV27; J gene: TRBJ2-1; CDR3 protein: ASTSLGWNNEQF
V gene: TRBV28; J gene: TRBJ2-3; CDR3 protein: ASSSGLAGVDTDTQY
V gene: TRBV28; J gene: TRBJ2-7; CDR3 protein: ASIRDAGPYEQY
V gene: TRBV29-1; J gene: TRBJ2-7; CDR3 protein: SVADRDTSYEQY
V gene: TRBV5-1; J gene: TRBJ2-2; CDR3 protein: ASSFGPAGELF
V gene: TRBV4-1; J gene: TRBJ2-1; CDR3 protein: ASSQGGGLAGNEQF
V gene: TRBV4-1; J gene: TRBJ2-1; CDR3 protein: ASSQVGGGSGRVFNEQF
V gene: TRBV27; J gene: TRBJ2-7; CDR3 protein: ASRGTGTPPYEQY
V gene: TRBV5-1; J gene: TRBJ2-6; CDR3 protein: ASRDYPNSGANVLT
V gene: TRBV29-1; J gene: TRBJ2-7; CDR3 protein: SVGGGEQY
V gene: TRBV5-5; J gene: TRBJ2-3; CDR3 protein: ASSLLRTGGFHTQY
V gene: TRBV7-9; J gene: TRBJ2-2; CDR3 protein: ASSLLAGPRTGELF
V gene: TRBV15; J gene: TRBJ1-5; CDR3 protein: ATSARTGLNQPQH
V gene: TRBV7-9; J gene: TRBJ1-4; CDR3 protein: ASSLATREKLF
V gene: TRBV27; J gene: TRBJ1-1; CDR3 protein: ASSQIQGRATEAF
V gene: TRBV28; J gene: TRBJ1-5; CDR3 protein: ASSYVVGNNQPQH
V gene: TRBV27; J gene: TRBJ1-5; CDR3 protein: ASSQPTGTGRYSNQPQH
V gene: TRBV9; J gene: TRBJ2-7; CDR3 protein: ASSARPGTSIYEQY
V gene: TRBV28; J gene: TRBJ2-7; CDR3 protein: ASSPRPARVTPPEQY
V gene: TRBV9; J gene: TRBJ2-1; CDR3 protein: ASSPDLAGANPNEQF
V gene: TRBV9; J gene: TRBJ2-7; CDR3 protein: ASSSGLAGGEQY
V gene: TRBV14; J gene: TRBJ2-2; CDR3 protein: ASSQRANTGELF
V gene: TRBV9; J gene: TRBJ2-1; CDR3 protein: ASSVGISGDYNEQF
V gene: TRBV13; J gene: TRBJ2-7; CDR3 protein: ASSPRGTPYEQY
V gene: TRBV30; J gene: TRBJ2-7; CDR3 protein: AWSGWDSSYEQY
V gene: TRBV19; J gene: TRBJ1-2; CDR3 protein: ASSWGTRNGYT
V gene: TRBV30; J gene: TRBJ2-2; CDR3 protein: ASLRGFGTRPGGTGELF
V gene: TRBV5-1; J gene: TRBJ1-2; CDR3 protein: ASSSGPAGYT
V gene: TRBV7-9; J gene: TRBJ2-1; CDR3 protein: ASSSFEGGFTYNEQF
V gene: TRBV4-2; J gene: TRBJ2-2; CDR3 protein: ASSQGFALYTGELF
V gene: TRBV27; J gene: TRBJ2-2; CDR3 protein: ASSSTGTGYIGELF
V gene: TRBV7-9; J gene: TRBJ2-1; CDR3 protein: ASSSSLHPPF
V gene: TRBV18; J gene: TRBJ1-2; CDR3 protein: ASSPGDGYT
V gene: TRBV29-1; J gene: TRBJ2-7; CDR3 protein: SVGGVKAYEQY
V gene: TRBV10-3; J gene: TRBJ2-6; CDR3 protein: AISNRDRALSGANVLT
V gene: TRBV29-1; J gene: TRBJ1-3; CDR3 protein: SVESPDRNTIY
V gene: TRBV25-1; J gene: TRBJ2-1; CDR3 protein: ASSEAELPNEQF
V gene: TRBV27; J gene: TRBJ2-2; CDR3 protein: ASSLLVGGELF
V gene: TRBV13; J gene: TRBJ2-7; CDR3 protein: ASSSRESPYEQY
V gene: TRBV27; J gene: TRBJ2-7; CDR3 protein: ASSLAGVSGEQY
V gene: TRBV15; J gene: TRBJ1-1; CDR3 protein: ATTASDTEAF
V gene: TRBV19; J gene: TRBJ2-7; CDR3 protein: ASSTGDSPYEQY
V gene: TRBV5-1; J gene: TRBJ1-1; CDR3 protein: ASSLRGSGGPPNTEAF
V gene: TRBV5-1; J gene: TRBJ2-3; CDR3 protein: ASTWDRGLLSTDTQY
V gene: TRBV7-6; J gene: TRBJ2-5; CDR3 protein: ASRAGGLETQY
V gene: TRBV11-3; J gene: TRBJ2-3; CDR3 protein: ASSSPGTGGTDTQY
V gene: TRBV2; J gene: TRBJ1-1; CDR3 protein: ASSVPRDWMNTEAF